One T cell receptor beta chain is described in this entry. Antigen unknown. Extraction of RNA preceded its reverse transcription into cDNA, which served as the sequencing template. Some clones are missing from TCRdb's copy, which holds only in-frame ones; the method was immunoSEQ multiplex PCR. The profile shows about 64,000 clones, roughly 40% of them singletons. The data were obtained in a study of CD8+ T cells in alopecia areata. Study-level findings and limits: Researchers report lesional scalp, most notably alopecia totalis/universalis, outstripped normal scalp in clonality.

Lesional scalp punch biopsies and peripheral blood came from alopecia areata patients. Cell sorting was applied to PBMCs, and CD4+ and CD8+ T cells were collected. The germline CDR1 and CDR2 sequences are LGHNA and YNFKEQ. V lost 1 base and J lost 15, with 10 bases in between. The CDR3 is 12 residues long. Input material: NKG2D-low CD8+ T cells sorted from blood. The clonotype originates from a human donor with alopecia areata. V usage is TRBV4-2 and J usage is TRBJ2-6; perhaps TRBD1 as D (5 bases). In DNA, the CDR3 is TGTGCCAGCAGCCAAGGAACAGGCAACCTGACTTTC. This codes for CASSQGTGNLTF.